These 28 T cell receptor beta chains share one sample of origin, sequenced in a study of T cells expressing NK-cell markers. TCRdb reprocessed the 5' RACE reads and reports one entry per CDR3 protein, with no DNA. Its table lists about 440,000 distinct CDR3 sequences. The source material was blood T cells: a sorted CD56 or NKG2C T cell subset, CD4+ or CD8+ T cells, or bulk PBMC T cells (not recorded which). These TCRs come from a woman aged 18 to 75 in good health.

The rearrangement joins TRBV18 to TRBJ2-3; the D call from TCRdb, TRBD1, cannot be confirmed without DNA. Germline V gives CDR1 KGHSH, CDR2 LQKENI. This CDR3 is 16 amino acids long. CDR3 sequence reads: CASSSGQGWSTDTQYF.

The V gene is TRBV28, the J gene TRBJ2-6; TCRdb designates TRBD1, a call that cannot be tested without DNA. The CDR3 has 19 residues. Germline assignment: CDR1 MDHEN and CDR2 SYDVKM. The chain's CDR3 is CASRPNQGQTNSGANVLTF.

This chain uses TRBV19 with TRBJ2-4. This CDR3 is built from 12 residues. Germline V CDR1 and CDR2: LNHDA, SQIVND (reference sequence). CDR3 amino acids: CASSPLKNIQYF. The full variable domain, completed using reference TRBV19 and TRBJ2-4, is DGGITQSPKYLFRKEGQNVTLSCEQNLNHDAMYWYRQDPGQGLRLIYYSQIVNDFQKGDIAEGYSVSREKKESFPLTVTSAQKNPTAFYLCASSPLKNIQYFGAGTRLSVL.

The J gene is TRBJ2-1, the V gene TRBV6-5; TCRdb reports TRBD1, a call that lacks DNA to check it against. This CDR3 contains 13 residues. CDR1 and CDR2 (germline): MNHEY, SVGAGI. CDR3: CASSYDRGNEQFF.

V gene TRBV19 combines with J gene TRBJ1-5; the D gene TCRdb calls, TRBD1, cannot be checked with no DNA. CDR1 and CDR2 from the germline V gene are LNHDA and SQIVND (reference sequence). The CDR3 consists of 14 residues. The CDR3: CASTVRGSNQPQHF.

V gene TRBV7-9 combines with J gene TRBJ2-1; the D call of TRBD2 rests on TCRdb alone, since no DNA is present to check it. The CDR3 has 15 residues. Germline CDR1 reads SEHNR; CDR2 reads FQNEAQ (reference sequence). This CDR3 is CASSSTSGEVNEQFF.

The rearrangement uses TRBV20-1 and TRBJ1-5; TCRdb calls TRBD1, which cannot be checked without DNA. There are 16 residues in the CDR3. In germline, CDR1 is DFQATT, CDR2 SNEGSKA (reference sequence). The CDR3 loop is CSASWGQGASNQPQHF.

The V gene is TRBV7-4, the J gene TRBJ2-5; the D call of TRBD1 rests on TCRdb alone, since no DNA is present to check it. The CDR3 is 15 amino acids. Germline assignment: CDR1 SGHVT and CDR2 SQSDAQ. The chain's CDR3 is CASSEPPDSRETQYF.

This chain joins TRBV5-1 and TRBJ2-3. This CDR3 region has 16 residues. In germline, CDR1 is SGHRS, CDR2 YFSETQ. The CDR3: CASSLALGLRTDTQYF.

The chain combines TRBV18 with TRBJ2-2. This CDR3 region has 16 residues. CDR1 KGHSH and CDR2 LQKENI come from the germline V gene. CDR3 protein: CASSPSVPANTGELFF.

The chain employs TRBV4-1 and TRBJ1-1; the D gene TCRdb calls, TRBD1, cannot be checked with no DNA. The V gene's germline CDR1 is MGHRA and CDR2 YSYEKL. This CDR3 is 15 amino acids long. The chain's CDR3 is CASSQEPGLNTEAFF.

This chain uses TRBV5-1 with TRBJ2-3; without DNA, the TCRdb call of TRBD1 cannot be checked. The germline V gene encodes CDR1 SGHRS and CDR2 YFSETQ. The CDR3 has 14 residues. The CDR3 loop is CASSPGTYTDTQYF. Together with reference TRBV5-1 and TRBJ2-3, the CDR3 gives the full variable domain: KAGVTQTPRYLIKTRGQQVTLSCSPISGHRSVSWYQQTPGQGLQFLFEYFSETQRNKGNFPGRFSGRQFSNSRSEMNVSTLELGDSALYLCASSPGTYTDTQYFGPGTRLTVL.

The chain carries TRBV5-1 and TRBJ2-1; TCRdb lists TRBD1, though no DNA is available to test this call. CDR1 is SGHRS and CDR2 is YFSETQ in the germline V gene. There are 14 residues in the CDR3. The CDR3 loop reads CASSRNTGDNEQFF.

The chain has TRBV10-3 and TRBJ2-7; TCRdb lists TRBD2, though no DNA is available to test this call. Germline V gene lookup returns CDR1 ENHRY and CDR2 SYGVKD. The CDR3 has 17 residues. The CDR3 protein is CAISGSPRSGSSYEQYF.

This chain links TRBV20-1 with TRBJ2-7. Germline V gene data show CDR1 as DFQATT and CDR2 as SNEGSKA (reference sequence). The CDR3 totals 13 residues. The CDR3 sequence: CSARELLTYEQYF.

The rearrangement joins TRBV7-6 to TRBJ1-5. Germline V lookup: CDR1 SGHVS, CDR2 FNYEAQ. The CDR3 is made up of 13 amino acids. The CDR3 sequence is CASSLAVNQPQHF.

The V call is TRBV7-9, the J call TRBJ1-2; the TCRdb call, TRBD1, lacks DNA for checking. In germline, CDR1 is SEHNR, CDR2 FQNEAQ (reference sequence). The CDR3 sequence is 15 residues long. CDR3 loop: CASSLARDSLYGYTF.

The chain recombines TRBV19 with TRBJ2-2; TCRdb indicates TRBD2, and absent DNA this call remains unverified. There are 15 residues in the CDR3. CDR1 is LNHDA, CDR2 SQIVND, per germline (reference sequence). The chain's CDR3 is CASTRTSGMTGELFF.

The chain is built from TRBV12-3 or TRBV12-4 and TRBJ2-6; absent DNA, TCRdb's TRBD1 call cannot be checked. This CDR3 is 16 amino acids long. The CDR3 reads CASNLGRVEGANVLTF.

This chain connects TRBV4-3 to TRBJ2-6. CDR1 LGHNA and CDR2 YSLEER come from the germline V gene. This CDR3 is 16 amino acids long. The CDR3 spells CASSQAATSGANVLTF.

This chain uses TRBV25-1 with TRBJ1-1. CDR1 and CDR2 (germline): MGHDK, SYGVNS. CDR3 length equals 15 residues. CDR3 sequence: CASSENFFEGTEAFF. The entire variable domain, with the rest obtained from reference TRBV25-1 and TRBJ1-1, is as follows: EADIYQTPRYLVIGTGKKITLECSQTMGHDKMYWYQQDPGMELHLIHYSYGVNSTEKGDLSSESTVSRIRTEHFPLTLESARPSHTSQYLCASSENFFEGTEAFFGQGTRLTVV.

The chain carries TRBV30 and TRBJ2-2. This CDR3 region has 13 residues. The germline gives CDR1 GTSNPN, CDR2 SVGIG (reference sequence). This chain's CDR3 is CAWSVTNTGELFF.

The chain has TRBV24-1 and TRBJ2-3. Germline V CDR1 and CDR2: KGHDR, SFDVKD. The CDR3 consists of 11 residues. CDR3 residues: CATGQSDTQYF.

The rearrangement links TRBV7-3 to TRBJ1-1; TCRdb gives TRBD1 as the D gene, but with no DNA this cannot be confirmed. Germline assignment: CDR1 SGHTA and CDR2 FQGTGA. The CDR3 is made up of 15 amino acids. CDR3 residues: CASSLWAGGETEAFF.

The CDR3: CASGGLAEGTGELFF. The genes are TRBV19 and TRBJ2-2; without DNA, the TCRdb call of TRBD2 cannot be checked. Germline values: CDR1 LNHDA, CDR2 SQIVND (reference sequence). The length of the CDR3 is 15 residues.

CDR3 amino acids: CASSWTSGRASYEQYF. The chain links TRBV7-2 to TRBJ2-7; there is no DNA to check the TCRdb D call of TRBD2. The CDR3 sequence is 16 residues long. The germline CDR1 and CDR2 sequences are SGHTA and FQGNSA.

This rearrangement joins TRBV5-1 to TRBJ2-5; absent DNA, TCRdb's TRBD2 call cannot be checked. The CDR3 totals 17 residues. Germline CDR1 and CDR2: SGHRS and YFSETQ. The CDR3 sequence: CASSLGTSGRLQETQYF. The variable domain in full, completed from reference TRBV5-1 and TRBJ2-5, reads KAGVTQTPRYLIKTRGQQVTLSCSPISGHRSVSWYQQTPGQGLQFLFEYFSETQRNKGNFPGRFSGRQFSNSRSEMNVSTLELGDSALYLCASSLGTSGRLQETQYFGPGTRLLVL.

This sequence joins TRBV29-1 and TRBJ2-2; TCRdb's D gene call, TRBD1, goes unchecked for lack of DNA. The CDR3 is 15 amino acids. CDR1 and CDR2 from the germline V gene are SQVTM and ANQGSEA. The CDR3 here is CSVSSVAGATGELFF.